These 10 T cell receptor beta chains originate from one sample sequenced in a study of vaccination and CD4 T cells after COVID-19. Treatment reported: approximately nine-day PBMC culture with coronavirus spike peptide pools or control peptides (ViraFEST assay). Researchers collected the unexposed donor's CD4+ T cells before the COVID-19 pandemic (2011-2018). These receptors are not linked to any known antigen. Sequencing of the DNA from cultured CD4+ T cells was carried out with the Oncomine TCR Beta short-read assay. From the PCR reads, TCRdb called clonotypes with MiXCR, one entry per CDR3 protein. The sample lists some 5,100 distinct CDR3 sequences, 28% seen once, with about 38% in the top ten. Material for sequencing was CD4+ T cells from blood, cultured in vitro. Source of these receptors: a human donor in good health.

This clonotype was observed a handful of times. The V and J genes are TRBV20-1 and TRBJ2-3; 9 positions agree with TRBD2. This CDR3 spans 13 amino acids. CDR1 and CDR2 (germline): DFQATT, SNEGSKA (reference sequence). The V segment lost 1 base and the J segment 5 bases; nucleotides outside the gene matches: 1. The CDR3 nucleotides are TGCAGTGCTAGAGCTAGCGGGGTAGATACGCAGTATTTT. This sequence encodes CSARASGVDTQYF.

This clonotype came up a few times. J is TRBJ2-7 and V is TRBV18, with D maybe TRBD1 (5 bases). From germline, CDR1 is KGHSH and CDR2 LQKENI. Trimming shortened V by 6 bases and J by 1 base, and 13 bases separated the two germline ends. The CDR3 consists of 14 residues. The CDR3 loop is CASSAEDTSYEQYF. CDR3 sequence (DNA): TGTGCCAGCTCCGCCGAGGACACATCCTACGAGCAGTACTTC.

By sample share, this clonotype is medium-sized (0.01 to 0.1%). CDR3 bases: TGTGCCTGGAGTGTACAGCCTCGTGGCTACACCTTC. Encoded protein: CAWSVQPRGYTF. The gene calls are TRBV30 and TRBJ1-2; D is ambiguous. The CDR3 runs 12 residues. Looked up from germline, CDR1 is GTSNPN and CDR2 is SVGIG (reference sequence). Trimming removed 0 bases at V and 7 bases at J, with 9 bases between. Complete variable domain (other parts from reference TRBV30 and TRBJ1-2): SQTIHQWPATLVQPVGSPLSLECTVEGTSNPNLYWYRQAAGRGLQLLFYSVGIGQISSEVPQNLSASRPQDRQFILSSKKLLLSDSGFYLCAWSVQPRGYTFGSGTRLTVV.

The rearrangement links TRBV7-8 to TRBJ2-5; 11 bases match TRBD1. Trimming took 4 bases from V and 4 from J; bases not matched to a gene: 2. This CDR3 is 14 amino acids long. Germline lookup yields CDR1 SGHVS and CDR2 FQNEAQ. The CDR3 DNA reads TGTGCCAGCAGCTCGGGACAGGGGGTAGAGACCCAGTACTTC. Protein: CASSSGQGVETQYF.

This clonotype was detected only a few times. This chain connects TRBV10-3 to TRBJ2-7; D perhaps matches TRBD1 (5 bases). Germline CDR1 and CDR2: ENHRY and SYGVKD. V lost 8 bases to trimming and J lost 7 bases, with 12 bases between them. This CDR3 has 11 amino acids. Here the CDR3 DNA reads TGTGCCATCCAGGGCTCGGGTGAGCAGTACTTC. Translating it yields CAIQGSGEQYF.

This rearrangement joins TRBV20-1 to TRBJ1-5; D is unresolved. In germline, CDR1 is DFQATT, CDR2 SNEGSKA (reference sequence). The CDR3 has 12 residues. V was cut by 2 bases and J by 8 bases, with 10 bases left in between. The CDR3 sequence is CSARKALEPQHF. The DNA for the CDR3 is TGCAGTGCTAGAAAGGCATTGGAGCCCCAGCATTTT.

The sample holds a few counts of this clonotype. The CDR3 region is CASSYSTFSQVSEQYF. The CDR3 coding sequence is TGTGCCAGCAGTTACTCGACTTTTTCGCAGGTCTCCGAGCAGTACTTC. V is TRBV6-5 and J is TRBJ2-7; D gene ambiguous. The CDR3 is made up of 16 amino acids. Germline assignment: CDR1 MNHEY and CDR2 SVGAGI. Trimming removed 0 bases at V and 6 bases at J, with 18 bases between.

The rearrangement links TRBV9 to TRBJ1-6; D not resolved. The ends were cut back, 3 bases at V and 5 bases at J, with 3 bases in the middle. The germline gives CDR1 SGDLS, CDR2 YYNGEE. The CDR3 sequence is 12 residues long. The CDR3 spells CASSANNSPLHF. CDR3 DNA: TGTGCCAGCAGCGCCAATAATTCACCCCTCCACTTT.

The chain uses TRBV19 and TRBJ1-6; maybe TRBD1 (5 bases). The CDR3 totals 17 residues. Trimming removed 4 bases from V and 4 bases from J, with 17 bases in between. Germline-derived CDR1 and CDR2 are LNHDA and SQIVND (reference sequence). CDR3 loop: CASSKTGRGVYNSPLHF. As DNA, the CDR3 is TGTGCCAGTAGTAAAACAGGAAGAGGGGTGTATAATTCACCCCTCCACTTT.

The chain links TRBV6-1 to TRBJ1-1, with a weak D call TRBD1 (5 bases). Germline V lookup: CDR1 MNHNS, CDR2 SASEGT. Trimming removed 8 bases at V and 5 bases at J, with 9 bases between. The CDR3 is 11 residues long. The CDR3 spells CASGGSTEAFF. The CDR3 DNA is TGTGCCAGCGGGGGGTCTACTGAAGCTTTCTTT.